Each of the 22 T cell receptor beta chains below was sequenced from the same sample in a study of tumor-infiltrating lymphocytes in primary liver carcinoma. Extraction of RNA together with DNA used roughly 19-31 mg of unsorted bulk tissue. With a constant-region primer, TCR beta cDNA was made from approximately 510 ng of total RNA. Amplification in three nested multiplex PCR rounds with slightly modified ARM-PCR gave rise to TCR beta libraries. TRBV1-TRBV30 forward primers paired with a C-beta reverse primer drove the first two PCR rounds, about 10 cycles each. Each CDR3 protein gets one entry after TCRdb re-called the multiplex PCR reads with MiXCR. The sample lists 75,000 or so distinct CDR3 sequences, more than 60% occurring once. Sequenced: liver tumor tissue from sampling region 4. Sample subset: tumor region T4, right-lateral pole. These receptors were obtained from a man in his forties with primary liver carcinoma and hepatitis B virus infection.

Comment on this clonotype: At one boundary the junction diverges from the germline segment, which might be a read error. The chain links TRBV11-2 to TRBJ2-5; the match to TRBD2 covers 11 bases. The CDR3 runs 17 residues. Per germline, CDR1 SGHAT and CDR2 FQNNGV. CDR3 amino acids: CTSSLDILAGGQETRYF. DNA of the CDR3: TGTACCAGCAGCTTAGATATCCTAGCGGGGGGACAAGAGACCCGGTACTTC.

A remark on this clonotype: One junction end does not reproduce the germline sequence, and a read error may be involved. This sequence joins TRBV11-2 and TRBJ2-1; unclear D gene. Germline V gene sequence: CDR1 SGHAT, CDR2 FQNNGV. The CDR3 consists of 12 residues. The CDR3: CASSPKYNEQLF. CDR3 coding DNA: TGTGCCAGCAGCCCGAAATACAATGAGCAGCTCTTC.

This clonotype was recorded many times. This chain uses TRBV7-8 with TRBJ1-4, with 8 bases identical to TRBD1. Germline loops: CDR1 SGHVS, CDR2 FQNEAQ. V dropped 5 bases and J dropped 6; count of bases not matched to a gene: 5. This CDR3 has 14 residues. CDR3 region: CASSQGANDEKLFF. The DNA for the CDR3 is TGTGCCAGCAGCCAGGGGGCTAATGATGAAAAACTGTTTTTT.

The count of this clonotype is one. A junction boundary mismatches the germline segment, possibly from a read error. The V call is TRBV7-8, the J call TRBJ1-5; D gene ambiguous. This CDR3 has 13 amino acids. CDR1 is SGHVS and CDR2 is FQNEAQ in the germline V gene. CDR3 protein: CVSSLNRDQPQHF. The CDR3 DNA reads as TGTGTCAGCAGTTTAAATCGGGATCAGCCCCAGCATTTC.

To note about this clonotype: At one boundary the junction diverges from the germline segment, which might be a read error. The chain has TRBV11-2 and TRBJ2-2; D not resolved. CDR3 length: 14 amino acids. Looked up from germline, CDR1 is SGHAT and CDR2 is FQNNGV. CDR3 region: CASSPAPNSGELFF. The CDR3 nucleotides read TGTGCCAGTAGCCCAGCACCAAACAGCGGGGAGCTGTTTTTT.

Concerning this clonotype: Just one base apart from a much larger clone, this may be a read error. The missing conserved phenylalanine or tryptophan at the end of this CDR3 makes a read error likely. The chain uses TRBV5-1 and TRBJ1-1; 7 positions match TRBD1. The V and J ends lost 2 bases and 0 bases, in that order; junction bases with no gene match: 7. The germline gives CDR1 SGHRS, CDR2 YFSETQ. The CDR3 sequence is 16 residues long. The CDR3 DNA sequence: TGCGCCAGCAGCTTAGGGGGCGGTCATATGAACACTGAAGCTTTCTTA. Amino acid sequence: CASSLGGGHMNTEAFL.

The V call is TRBV6-4, the J call TRBJ2-1, with D tentatively TRBD2 (5 bases). V dropped 3 bases and J dropped 7 bases, with 16 bases sitting between them. Germline V lookup: CDR1 MRHNA, CDR2 SNTAGT. The CDR3 extends over 15 amino acids. CDR3 sequence: CASSDRPGLGNEQFF. The CDR3 DNA reads as TGTGCCAGCAGTGATCGACCGGGATTAGGGAATGAGCAGTTCTTC.

Turning to this clonotype: This may arise from a read error, as a much more abundant clone is one base away. This chain connects TRBV30 to TRBJ2-2; D not certain. The CDR3 totals 14 residues. Trimming pared 8 bases from V and 2 bases from J, leaving 15 bases between. CDR1 GTSNPN and CDR2 SVGIG come from the germline V gene (reference sequence). The CDR3 sequence: CAGKSEINTGELFF. As DNA, the CDR3 is TGTGCCGGGAAAAGCGAGATAAACACCGGGGAGCTGTTTTTT.

With respect to this clonotype: A much larger clone differs from this one at a single base, so this may be a read error. The chain employs TRBV7-9 and TRBJ1-6; D remains ambiguous. V lost 2 bases and J 10 bases, leaving 9 bases between the germline ends. The V gene's germline CDR1 is SEHNR and CDR2 FQNEAQ (reference sequence). CDR3 size: 13 residues. The CDR3 loop reads CASSLSGESPLHF. In DNA form, the CDR3 reads TGTGCCAGCAGCTTATCCGGGGAGTCACCCCTCCACTTT.

The chain uses TRBV11-2 and TRBJ2-5; no reliable D call. Trimming left V 9 bases short and J 2 bases short, with 22 bases between. The CDR3 loop spans 16 amino acids. Germline loops: CDR1 SGHAT, CDR2 FQNNGV. The CDR3 region has the DNA TGTGCCAGTAGATTTTCCCCCGGTAGCCGACAAGAGACCCAGTACTTC. Translating gives CASRFSPGSRQETQYF.

Concerning this clonotype itself: A clone one base away is much larger, so this may be a read error. This chain connects TRBV5-1 to TRBJ2-1; D remains unclear. Trimming pared 4 bases from V and 4 bases from J, leaving 12 bases between. Per germline, CDR1 SGHRS and CDR2 YFSETQ. The CDR3 runs to 14 residues. CDR3 region: CASSLGFPYNEQFF. DNA for the CDR3: TGCGCCAGCAGCCTAGGATTTCCATACAATGAGCAGTTCTTC.

This clonotype was found a few times. The chain employs TRBV19 and TRBJ1-2; D is unclear. The CDR3 sequence is 12 residues long. Trimming took off 5 bases at V and 8 bases at J, with 12 bases between the two ends. Germline loops: CDR1 LNHDA, CDR2 SQIVND (reference sequence). The CDR3 region has the DNA TGTGCCAGTAGTGTAGCCGGTCTGGGCTACACCTTC. It yields the protein CASSVAGLGYTF.

About this clonotype: A read error is possible here, since a much larger clone lies one base away. The chain is built from TRBV28 and TRBJ2-7; maybe TRBD2 (6 bases). The CDR3 is 13 residues long. Germline CDR1 is MDHEN and CDR2 is SYDVKM. The CDR3 spells CASSLAGHREHYF. CDR3 DNA: TGTGCCAGCAGTTTAGCGGGGCATAGGGAGCATTACTTC.

The gene calls are TRBV4-1 and TRBJ2-3; D is ambiguous. V was shortened by 4 bases and J by 0 bases, with 5 bases between the two germline ends. Germline assignment: CDR1 MGHRA and CDR2 YSYEKL. This CDR3 spans 13 amino acids. CDR3 nucleotides: TGCGCCAGCAGCCCGCAGAGCACAGATACGCAGTATTTT. Translated, it gives CASSPQSTDTQYF.

The chain combines TRBV4-1 with TRBJ1-2; D gene ambiguous. The CDR3 spans 16 residues. Germline V gives CDR1 MGHRA, CDR2 YSYEKL. Trimming removed 0 bases at V and 3 bases at J, with 14 bases between. The CDR3: CASSQDEVWTYYGYTF. CDR3 DNA: TGCGCCAGCAGCCAAGATGAGGTATGGACTTACTATGGCTACACCTTC.

There are many counts of this clonotype. The genes are TRBV6-5 and TRBJ2-2, with D possibly matching TRBD1 (6 bases). The CDR3 extends over 16 amino acids. Trimming left V 5 bases short and J 8 bases short, with 21 bases between. Germline V gene data show CDR1 as MNHEY and CDR2 as SVGAGI. The CDR3 nucleotides are TGTGCCAGCAGTCCAAGTTGGACCTTGAGGGGGGGGGAGCTGTTTTTT. It translates to CASSPSWTLRGGELFF.

This clonotype has only one observation. At one end, the junction sequence differs from germline, possibly due to a read error. J is TRBJ2-1 and V is TRBV4-1, with D unclear. This CDR3 spans 12 amino acids. Germline CDR1 is MGHRA and CDR2 is YSYEKL. The CDR3 DNA is TGCGCCAGTAACCTTTATGACAATGAGCAGTCCTTC. It yields the protein CASNLYDNEQSF.

The sample holds a few counts of this clonotype. CDR3: CASSLSPDQPDTQYF. In DNA, the CDR3 is TGCGCCAGCAGCTTGTCCCCGGACCAGCCGGATACGCAGTATTTT. This chain links TRBV5-1 with TRBJ2-3, with no clear D. CDR1 SGHRS and CDR2 YFSETQ come from the germline V gene. CDR3 length: 15 amino acids. The ends were cut back, 1 base at V and 6 bases at J, with 15 bases in the middle.

This clonotype occurred once. The chain's CDR3 is CAISRITKETQYF. The CDR3 DNA is TGTGCCATCAGCCGTATTACAAAAGAGACCCAGTACTTC. The V gene is TRBV12-3 or TRBV12-4, the J gene TRBJ2-5; the D is unclear. The CDR3 contains 13 residues. With 10 bases removed from V and 3 bases from J, the gap between germline ends came to 15 bases.

Remarks on this clonotype: At one boundary the junction diverges from the germline segment, which might be a read error. The chain employs TRBV11-1 and TRBJ1-1; D is ambiguous. The CDR3 consists of 15 residues. Germline V gives CDR1 SGHAT, CDR2 FQDESV (reference sequence). Written as DNA, the CDR3 is TGTGCCAGTAGCCTTCAGGCAGCAGAGAACACAGAAGCTTTCTTT. Its translation is CASSLQAAENTEAFF.

This clonotype has a count of ten or more. This chain joins TRBV5-1 and TRBJ1-1; 11 bases map to TRBD1. Unmatched junction bases numbered 8, after V lost 4 bases and J lost 6 bases. The CDR3 consists of 15 residues. Germline V gene data show CDR1 as SGHRS and CDR2 as YFSETQ. The DNA for the CDR3 is TGCGCCAGCAGCACACGTCCGGGACAGGGGGCTGAAGCTTTCTTT. The encoded protein is CASSTRPGQGAEAFF.

Comment on this clonotype: The germline gene is not matched at one end of the junction; a read error may be the cause. The chain carries TRBV5-6 and TRBJ1-5; D remains unclear. The CDR3 is made up of 15 amino acids. Germline CDR1 reads SGHDT; CDR2 reads YYEEEE. This chain's CDR3 is CASSSERYCNQHQHF. In DNA form, the CDR3 reads TGTGCCAGCAGCTCTGAACGGTATTGCAATCAGCACCAGCATTTT. Based on the CDR3 plus reference TRBV5-6 and TRBJ1-5, the full variable domain is DAGVTQSPTHLIKTRGQQVTLRCSPKSGHDTVSWYQQALGQGPQFIFQYYEEEERQRGNFPDRFSGHQFPNYSSELNVNALLLGDSALYLCASSSERYCNQHQHFGDGTRLSIL.